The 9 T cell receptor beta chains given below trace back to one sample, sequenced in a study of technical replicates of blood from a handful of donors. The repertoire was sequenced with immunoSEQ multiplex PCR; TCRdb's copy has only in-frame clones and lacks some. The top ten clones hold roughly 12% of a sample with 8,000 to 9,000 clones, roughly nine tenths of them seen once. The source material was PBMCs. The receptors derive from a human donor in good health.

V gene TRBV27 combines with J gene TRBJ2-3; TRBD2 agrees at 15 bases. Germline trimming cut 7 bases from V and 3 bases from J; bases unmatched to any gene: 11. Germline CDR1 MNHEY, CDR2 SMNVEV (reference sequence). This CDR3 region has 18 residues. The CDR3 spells CASMPNPGLAGGTDTQYF. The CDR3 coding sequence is TGTGCCAGCATGCCGAATCCGGGACTAGCGGGAGGTACAGATACGCAGTATTTT.

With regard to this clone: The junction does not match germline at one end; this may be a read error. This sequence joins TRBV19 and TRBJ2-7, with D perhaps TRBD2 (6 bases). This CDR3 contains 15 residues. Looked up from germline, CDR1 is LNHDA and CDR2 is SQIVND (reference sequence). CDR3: CASSMSLAPSDEQYF. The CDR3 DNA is TGTGCCAGTAGTATGAGTCTAGCGCCCTCCGACGAGCAGTACTTC.

The DNA of the CDR3 is TGTGCCAGTAGTATGGGAGACAGGAAGGCAGATACGCAGTATTTT. It yields the protein CASSMGDRKADTQYF. The rearrangement links TRBV19 to TRBJ2-3, with a tentative D call TRBD1 (6 bases). Germline V CDR1 and CDR2: LNHDA, SQIVND (reference sequence). The CDR3 runs to 15 residues. Trimming left V 3 bases short and J 4 bases short, with 14 bases between. Combining the CDR3 with reference TRBV19 and TRBJ2-3 gives the whole variable domain DGGITQSPKYLFRKEGQNVTLSCEQNLNHDAMYWYRQDPGQGLRLIYYSQIVNDFQKGDIAEGYSVSREKKESFPLTVTSAQKNPTAFYLCASSMGDRKADTQYFGPGTRLTVL.

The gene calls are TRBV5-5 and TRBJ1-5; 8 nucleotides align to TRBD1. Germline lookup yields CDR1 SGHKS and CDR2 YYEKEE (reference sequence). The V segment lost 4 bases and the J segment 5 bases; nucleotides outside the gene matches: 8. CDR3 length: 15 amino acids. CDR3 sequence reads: CASSIGAGGHQPQHF. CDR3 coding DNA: TGTGCCAGCAGCATCGGGGCAGGGGGCCATCAGCCCCAGCATTTT.

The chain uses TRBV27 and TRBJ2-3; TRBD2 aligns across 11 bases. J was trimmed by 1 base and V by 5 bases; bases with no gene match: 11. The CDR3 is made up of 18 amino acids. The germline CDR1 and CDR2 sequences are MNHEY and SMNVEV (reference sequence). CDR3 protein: CASSPWGSGRAGTDTQYF. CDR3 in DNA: TGTGCCAGCAGTCCCTGGGGTAGCGGGAGGGCCGGCACAGATACGCAGTATTTT.

CDR3 DNA: TGCAGCGTTGAAGATCTGGCAGGGGGAACAAACATTCAGTACTTC. Amino acids: CSVEDLAGGTNIQYF. The chain carries TRBV29-1 and TRBJ2-4; 7 bases agree with TRBD1. The germline V gene encodes CDR1 SQVTM and CDR2 ANQGSEA. V dropped 0 bases and J dropped 6; count of bases not matched to a gene: 8. This CDR3 contains 15 residues.

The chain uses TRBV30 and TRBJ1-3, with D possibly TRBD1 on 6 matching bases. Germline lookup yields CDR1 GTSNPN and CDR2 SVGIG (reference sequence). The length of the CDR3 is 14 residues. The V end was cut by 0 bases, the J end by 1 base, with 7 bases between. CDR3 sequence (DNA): TGTGCCTGGAGTGTCGGGACATCTGGAAACACCATATATTTT. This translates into CAWSVGTSGNTIYF.

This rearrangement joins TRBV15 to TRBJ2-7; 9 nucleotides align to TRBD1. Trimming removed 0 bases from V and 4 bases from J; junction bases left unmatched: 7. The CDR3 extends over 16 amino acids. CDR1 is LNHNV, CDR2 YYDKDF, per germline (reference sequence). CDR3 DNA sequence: TGTGCCACCAGCAGAGATAGTTTGGACAGGGGATACGAGCAGTACTTC. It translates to CATSRDSLDRGYEQYF.

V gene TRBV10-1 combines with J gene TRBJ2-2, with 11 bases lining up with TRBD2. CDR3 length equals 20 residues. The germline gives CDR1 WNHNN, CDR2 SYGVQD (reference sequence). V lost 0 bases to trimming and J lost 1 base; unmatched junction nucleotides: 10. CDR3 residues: CASSESLLSGTSGNTGELFF. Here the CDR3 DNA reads TGCGCCAGCAGTGAGTCCCTATTGTCCGGGACTAGCGGGAACACCGGGGAGCTGTTTTTT.